This T cell receptor (beta chain) was recorded in a study of T cell responses to AZD1222 COVID-19 vaccine. Points from the study as a whole: A reported finding is that nearly half of spike-specific TCRs target unmutated variant regions. The donors showed a predominance of white British ancestry and of females, with possible underestimation of clonal diversity. Only after the peak T cell response were repertoires sampled. CD4 TCRs associated with vaccination spanned spike, dominating at 160-218 and 743-854.

The assay was immunoSEQ multiplex PCR, and TCRdb's table has in-frame clones only and misses some. Here the sample spans 150,000 to 250,000 clones, under 95% being singletons. To note about this clone: The target antigen is unknown.

This sample comprised peripheral blood, obtained 28 days after the second AZD1222 dose. The sequence came from an adult who received the AZD1222 COVID-19 vaccine.

CDR3 loop: CASSWGFSGTASYEQYF. DNA of the CDR3: TGTGCCAGCAGCTGGGGTTTTTCCGGGACAGCCTCCTACGAGCAGTACTTC. The rearrangement uses TRBV21-1 and TRBJ2-7; TRBD1 reflects the table's D call only, with no check against the DNA. TRBV21-1 is an annotated pseudogene. The CDR3 length is 17 residues.